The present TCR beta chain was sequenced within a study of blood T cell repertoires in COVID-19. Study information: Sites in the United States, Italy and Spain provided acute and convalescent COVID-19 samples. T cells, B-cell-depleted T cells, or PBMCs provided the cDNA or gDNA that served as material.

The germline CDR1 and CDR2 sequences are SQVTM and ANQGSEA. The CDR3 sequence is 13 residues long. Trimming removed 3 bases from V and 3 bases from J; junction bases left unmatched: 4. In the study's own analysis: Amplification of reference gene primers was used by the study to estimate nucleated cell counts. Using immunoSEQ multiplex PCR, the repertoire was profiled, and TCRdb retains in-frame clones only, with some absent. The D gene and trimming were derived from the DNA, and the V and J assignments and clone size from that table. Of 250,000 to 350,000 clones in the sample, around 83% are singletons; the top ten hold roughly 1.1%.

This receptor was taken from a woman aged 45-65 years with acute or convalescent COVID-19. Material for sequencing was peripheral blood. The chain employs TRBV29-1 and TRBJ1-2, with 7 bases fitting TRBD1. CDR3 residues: CSVEETGHYGYTF. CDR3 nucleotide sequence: TGCAGCGTTGAGGAGACAGGGCACTATGGCTACACCTTC.